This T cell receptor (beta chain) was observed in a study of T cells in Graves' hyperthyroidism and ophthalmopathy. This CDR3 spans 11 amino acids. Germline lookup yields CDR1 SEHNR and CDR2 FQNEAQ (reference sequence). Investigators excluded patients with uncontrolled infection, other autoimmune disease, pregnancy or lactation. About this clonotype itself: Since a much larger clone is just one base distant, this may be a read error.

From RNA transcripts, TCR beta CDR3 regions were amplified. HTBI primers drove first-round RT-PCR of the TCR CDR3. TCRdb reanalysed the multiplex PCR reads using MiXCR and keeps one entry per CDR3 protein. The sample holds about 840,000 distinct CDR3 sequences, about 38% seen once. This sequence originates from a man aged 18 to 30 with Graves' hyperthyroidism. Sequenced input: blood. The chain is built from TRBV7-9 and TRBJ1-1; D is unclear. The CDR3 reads CASGHPTEASF. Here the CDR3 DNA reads TGTGCCAGTGGCCATCCGACTGAAGCTTCCTTT.